The next 5 T cell receptor beta chains were all read from a single sample in a study of pediatric ulcerative colitis. Clones were sequenced by immunoSEQ multiplex PCR, and TCRdb holds only the in-frame ones, with some missing. Of about 20,000 clones in the sample, roughly 74% are singletons; the top ten hold 5.5% to 8%. Rectal tissue came from one to two pinch biopsies taken at colonoscopy. Material: gut tissue. These receptors all stem from a boy aged 5-17 years with moderate ulcerative colitis.

V is TRBV7-8 and J is TRBJ1-1; the D is unclear. The CDR3 is 13 residues long. CDR1 is SGHVS and CDR2 is FQNEAQ in the germline V gene. The V gene lost 3 bases and the J gene lost 9 bases, with 14 bases spanning the gap. DNA for the CDR3: TGTGCCAGCAGCTTGTCGCAGTTCCAAAAAGCTTTCTTT. The encoded protein is CASSLSQFQKAFF.

The chain is built from TRBV6-5 and TRBJ1-2, with no clear D. The CDR3 contains 15 residues. The V and J ends lost 7 bases and 2 bases respectively, with 17 bases between them. In germline, CDR1 is MNHEY, CDR2 SVGAGI. The CDR3 DNA follows: TGTGCCAGCACGAAACTGGAGGGCGGGAACTATGGCTACACCTTC. The encoded protein is CASTKLEGGNYGYTF.

The CDR3 sequence is CASSERTSGLTQYF. The CDR3 DNA follows: TGCGCCAGCAGCGAGCGGACTAGCGGCCTTACGCAGTATTTT. This chain connects TRBV5-1 to TRBJ2-3; 10 nucleotides line up with TRBD2. CDR1 and CDR2 (germline): SGHRS, YFSETQ. V trimming: 4 bases; J trimming: 8 bases; junction bases outside the gene matches: 7. This CDR3 comprises 14 residues.

The CDR3 protein is CSVLRLGQGNGYTF. The CDR3 bases are TGCAGCGTGCTTCGATTAGGACAGGGGAATGGCTACACCTTC. The chain has TRBV29-1 and TRBJ1-2; 9 positions agree with TRBD1. The CDR3 runs 14 residues. Per the germline V gene, CDR1 is SQVTM and CDR2 is ANQGSEA. The V segment lost 6 bases and the J segment 6 bases; nucleotides outside the gene matches: 11.

The chain has TRBV27 and TRBJ1-2; TRBD1 might be the D (5 bases). CDR1 and CDR2 (germline): MNHEY, SMNVEV (reference sequence). This CDR3 region has 15 residues. V dropped 1 base and J dropped 3 bases, with 12 bases sitting between them. CDR3 DNA: TGTGCCAGCAGTTTATTGGGCAGGGAAGACTATGGCTACACCTTC. This codes for CASSLLGREDYGYTF.